These T cell receptor beta chains were read from a single sample in a study of T cell repertoires in cytomegalovirus infection. MiXCR, applied by TCRdb to the reads, yields one record per CDR3 protein. Of 250,000 or so distinct CDR3 sequences listed, over 15% are singletons. The specimen was CD8+ T cells from PBMCs. The receptor source for this set is a human donor in good health (CMV status not recorded). Some clones in this sample may be carry-over from other donors' samples. Each CDR3 is given with its conserved first and last residue. The D gene is left open where the match is weak. Where a row states a size, it is once, few, many or the class of an expanded clone; other rows omit it.

V gene: TRBV7-6
D gene: -
J gene: TRBJ2-7
clone size: -
CDR3 DNA: TGTGCCAGCAGCTTAGGGCTAGCGTCCTTCGAGCAGTACTTC
CDR3 protein: CASSLGLASFEQYF

V gene: TRBV12-5
D gene: -
J gene: TRBJ2-7
clone size: few
CDR3 DNA: TGTGCTAGTGGTCCTTCGGGGGCAGGGGTCTACTACGAGCAGTACTTC
CDR3 protein: CASGPSGAGVYYEQYF

V gene: TRBV7-9
D gene: -
J gene: TRBJ2-1
clone size: many
CDR3 DNA: TGTGCCAGCAGCTTAGCGCTAGGGGGCTCCTACAATGAGCAGTTCTTC
CDR3 protein: CASSLALGGSYNEQFF

V gene: TRBV5-6
D gene: -
J gene: TRBJ2-7
clone size: few
CDR3 DNA: TGTGCCAGCAGCTTCCACACTACTGGACCGTGGGAGCAGTACTTC
CDR3 protein: CASSFHTTGPWEQYF

V gene: TRBV12-3/TRBV12-4
D gene: -
J gene: TRBJ1-1
clone size: few
CDR3 DNA: TGTGCCAGCAAGGAATCCAGGGGCACTGAAGCTTTCTTT
CDR3 protein: CASKESRGTEAFF

V gene: TRBV2
D gene: TRBD2
J gene: TRBJ2-1
clone size: few
CDR3 DNA: TGTGCCAGCAGGGCAGGACTAGCGGATGAGCAGTTCTTC
CDR3 protein: CASRAGLADEQFF

V gene: TRBV7-9
D gene: TRBD1
J gene: TRBJ2-7
clone size: few
CDR3 DNA: TGTGCCAGCAGCCCGACCGTTTGGGACAGGGGGCTGAGCGAGCAGTACTTC
CDR3 protein: CASSPTVWDRGLSEQYF

V gene: TRBV10-2
D gene: TRBD2
J gene: TRBJ2-1
clone size: few
CDR3 DNA: TGCGCCAGCACCGCGGGGGGATACAATGAGCAGTTCTTC
CDR3 protein: CASTAGGYNEQFF

V gene: TRBV20-1
D gene: -
J gene: TRBJ2-7
clone size: few
CDR3 DNA: TGCAGTGCTAGAGATCTGCTGGCTAGCGATATCTACGAGCAGTACTTC
CDR3 protein: CSARDLLASDIYEQYF

V gene: TRBV29-1
D gene: TRBD1
J gene: TRBJ1-2
clone size: few
CDR3 DNA: TGCAGCGTTGACGAGGGACAGAGAAATGGCTACACCTTC
CDR3 protein: CSVDEGQRNGYTF

V gene: TRBV5-3
D gene: -
J gene: TRBJ2-7
clone size: -
CDR3 DNA: TGTGCCAGCAGCTTCCCAACTACCTACGAGCAGTACTTC
CDR3 protein: CASSFPTTYEQYF

V gene: TRBV29-1
D gene: -
J gene: TRBJ1-2
clone size: many
CDR3 DNA: TGCAGCGTGGAGACAGGTGCTGGCTACACCTTC
CDR3 protein: CSVETGAGYTF

V gene: TRBV7-2
D gene: -
J gene: TRBJ2-7
clone size: few
CDR3 DNA: TGTGCCAGCAGCTTCTTCGCGGACCAGACCTACGAGCAGTACTTC
CDR3 protein: CASSFFADQTYEQYF

V gene: TRBV13
D gene: TRBD1
J gene: TRBJ2-1
clone size: -
CDR3 DNA: TGTGCCAGCAGCCTCACGACAGGGAACAATGAGCAGTTCTTC
CDR3 protein: CASSLTTGNNEQFF

V gene: TRBV5-1
D gene: -
J gene: TRBJ2-7
clone size: -
CDR3 DNA: TGCGCCAGCAGCTTGGGAACAATCTCCTACGAGCAGTACTTC
CDR3 protein: CASSLGTISYEQYF

V gene: TRBV5-1
D gene: -
J gene: TRBJ2-3
clone size: -
CDR3 DNA: TGCGCCAGCAGCCCCTTTGGGAACTCAGATACGCAGTATTTT
CDR3 protein: CASSPFGNSDTQYF

V gene: TRBV7-9
D gene: -
J gene: TRBJ2-1
clone size: -
CDR3 DNA: TGTGCCAGCAGCCAGGACGGGTACAATGAGCAGTTCTTC
CDR3 protein: CASSQDGYNEQFF

V gene: TRBV5-4
D gene: -
J gene: TRBJ2-7
clone size: many
CDR3 DNA: TGTGCCAGCAGCTTACGAGCATATCACCTCCTTGAATCATTC
CDR3 protein: CASSLRAYHLLESF

V gene: TRBV27
D gene: -
J gene: TRBJ1-1
clone size: few
CDR3 DNA: TGTGCCAGCAGTTTATCGCCCTATACCCATGAAGCTTTCTTT
CDR3 protein: CASSLSPYTHEAFF

V gene: TRBV7-9
D gene: TRBD1
J gene: TRBJ1-2
clone size: many
CDR3 DNA: TGTGCCAGCAGCAGATACCGGGACAGGGCGATTCATGGCTACACCTTC
CDR3 protein: CASSRYRDRAIHGYTF

V gene: TRBV7-6
D gene: -
J gene: TRBJ2-3
clone size: -
CDR3 DNA: TGTGCCAGCAGCTTAGCGGCAGGGACATCAGATACGCAGTATTTT
CDR3 protein: CASSLAAGTSDTQYF

V gene: TRBV3-1
D gene: TRBD2
J gene: TRBJ2-7
clone size: -
CDR3 DNA: TGTGCCAGCAGCCAAGCTGGTCTAGCGGTTACCTACGAGCAGTACTTC
CDR3 protein: CASSQAGLAVTYEQYF

V gene: TRBV7-6
D gene: -
J gene: TRBJ1-4
clone size: many
CDR3 DNA: TGTGCCAGCAGCTTAGAGTTCCGGGAGGACGAAAAACTGTTTTTT
CDR3 protein: CASSLEFREDEKLFF

V gene: TRBV6-4
D gene: -
J gene: TRBJ2-3
clone size: many
CDR3 DNA: TGTGCCAGTAGTGGGGGAAGCACAGATACGCAGTATTTT
CDR3 protein: CASSGGSTDTQYF

V gene: TRBV7-2
D gene: -
J gene: TRBJ2-7
clone size: many
CDR3 DNA: TGTGCCAGCAGCTTTCCTGGGACTGGCTACGAGCAGTACTTC
CDR3 protein: CASSFPGTGYEQYF

V gene: TRBV29-1
D gene: -
J gene: TRBJ1-1
clone size: -
CDR3 DNA: TGCAGCGTTGAAGGGGGGGGTGGGATGAACACTGAAGCTTTCTTT
CDR3 protein: CSVEGGGGMNTEAFF

V gene: TRBV7-2
D gene: -
J gene: TRBJ1-4
clone size: many
CDR3 DNA: TGTGCCAGCAGTCGCTTCTTGGGGCTAAATGAAAAACTGTTTTTT
CDR3 protein: CASSRFLGLNEKLFF

V gene: TRBV20-1
D gene: -
J gene: TRBJ1-1
clone size: once
CDR3 DNA: TGCAGTGCCCTAATCCTTGACAGCTCGACTGAAGCTTTCTTT
CDR3 protein: CSALILDSSTEAFF

V gene: TRBV5-6
D gene: TRBD1
J gene: TRBJ2-7
clone size: -
CDR3 DNA: TGTGCCAGCAGCTCCGGGACAGGGTTGTCTTTCTACGAGCAGTACTTC
CDR3 protein: CASSSGTGLSFYEQYF

V gene: TRBV25-1
D gene: -
J gene: TRBJ2-6
clone size: few
CDR3 DNA: TGTGCCAGCAGCGAGAGTGGGACCCTCGACTCTGGGGCCAACGTCCTGACTTTC
CDR3 protein: CASSESGTLDSGANVLTF

V gene: TRBV7-8
D gene: -
J gene: TRBJ1-1
clone size: many
CDR3 DNA: TGTGCCAGCAGACCGATCGGACCCAGATGGACTGAAGCTTTCTTT
CDR3 protein: CASRPIGPRWTEAFF

V gene: TRBV29-1
D gene: -
J gene: TRBJ2-7
clone size: few
CDR3 DNA: TGCAGCGCAGAACAGGGTTCGAGGGAGCAGTACTTC
CDR3 protein: CSAEQGSREQYF

V gene: TRBV4-1
D gene: -
J gene: TRBJ1-4
clone size: few
CDR3 DNA: TGCGCCAGCAGCCAAGTCGACAGCTATAATGAAAAACTGTTTTTT
CDR3 protein: CASSQVDSYNEKLFF

V gene: TRBV3-1
D gene: -
J gene: TRBJ2-1
clone size: few
CDR3 DNA: TGTGCCAGCAGCGGGGTGGATGAGCAGTTCTTC
CDR3 protein: CASSGVDEQFF

V gene: TRBV7-9
D gene: -
J gene: TRBJ2-5
clone size: many
CDR3 DNA: TGTGCCAGCAGCTTAGGGGGGAACAGGGAGACCCAGTACTTC
CDR3 protein: CASSLGGNRETQYF

V gene: TRBV5-6
D gene: -
J gene: TRBJ1-6
clone size: -
CDR3 DNA: TGTGCCAGCTACAGGGCAGGAGATTCACCCCTCCACTTT
CDR3 protein: CASYRAGDSPLHF

V gene: TRBV7-9
D gene: -
J gene: TRBJ1-1
clone size: many
CDR3 DNA: TGTGCCAGCAGCCCCGGGGGGTTTGGGTTGAACACTGAAGCTTTCTTT
CDR3 protein: CASSPGGFGLNTEAFF

V gene: TRBV5-5
D gene: -
J gene: TRBJ2-1
clone size: -
CDR3 DNA: TGTGCCAGCAGCTTGGATCTAGCGCAAACATGGGTAGGGCAGTTCTTC
CDR3 protein: CASSLDLAQTWVGQFF

V gene: TRBV6-2/TRBV6-3
D gene: -
J gene: TRBJ2-1
clone size: many
CDR3 DNA: TGTGCCAGCACCGTAGCAGGAGAATATTCCTACAATGAGCAGTTCTTC
CDR3 protein: CASTVAGEYSYNEQFF

V gene: TRBV5-6
D gene: -
J gene: TRBJ1-4
clone size: few
CDR3 DNA: TGTGCCAGCAGCTGGAAGGACAGCGTCAATGAAAAACTGTTTTTT
CDR3 protein: CASSWKDSVNEKLFF

V gene: TRBV7-9
D gene: -
J gene: TRBJ2-3
clone size: -
CDR3 DNA: TGTGCCAGCAGCTTAGATCGGGGGCGAAGCACAGATACGCAGTATTTT
CDR3 protein: CASSLDRGRSTDTQYF

V gene: TRBV4-2
D gene: -
J gene: TRBJ1-1
clone size: -
CDR3 DNA: TGTGCCAGCAGCCAAGATCTATCGGGGGCTTTTAAAAACACTGAAGCTTTCTTT
CDR3 protein: CASSQDLSGAFKNTEAFF

V gene: TRBV7-6
D gene: -
J gene: TRBJ2-1
clone size: few
CDR3 DNA: TGTGCCAGCAGCCCAGATCCTACCACCTACGACAATGAGCAGTTCTTC
CDR3 protein: CASSPDPTTYDNEQFF

V gene: TRBV29-1
D gene: TRBD1
J gene: TRBJ2-5
clone size: -
CDR3 DNA: TGCAGCGTGAGGACAGGGGAAGAGACCCAGTACTTC
CDR3 protein: CSVRTGEETQYF

V gene: TRBV6-2/TRBV6-3
D gene: -
J gene: TRBJ2-1
clone size: many
CDR3 DNA: TGTGCCAGCAGTTACGGACTCATCGCGCCCGTCAATGAGCAGTTCTTC
CDR3 protein: CASSYGLIAPVNEQFF

V gene: TRBV4-1
D gene: -
J gene: TRBJ1-2
clone size: many
CDR3 DNA: TGCGCCAGCAGCCAAGAGGATACAGGGAACTATGGCTACACCTTC
CDR3 protein: CASSQEDTGNYGYTF

V gene: TRBV28
D gene: -
J gene: TRBJ1-5
clone size: few
CDR3 DNA: TGTGCCAGCACCTTGTTCGGGGGCTATAGCAATCAGCCCCAGCATTTT
CDR3 protein: CASTLFGGYSNQPQHF

V gene: TRBV5-5
D gene: -
J gene: TRBJ2-1
clone size: many
CDR3 DNA: TGTGCCAGCAGCCTCCTCGGGTCCTCCTACAATGAGCAGTTCTTC
CDR3 protein: CASSLLGSSYNEQFF

V gene: TRBV7-9
D gene: -
J gene: TRBJ2-7
clone size: many
CDR3 DNA: TGTGCCAGCAGCTTACTCAACAGACCTTCCTACGAGCAGTACTTC
CDR3 protein: CASSLLNRPSYEQYF

V gene: TRBV7-6
D gene: -
J gene: TRBJ1-6
clone size: many
CDR3 DNA: TGTGCCAGCAGCTTAGTGGGAGACGGGACGGATTCACCCCTCCACTTT
CDR3 protein: CASSLVGDGTDSPLHF

V gene: TRBV28
D gene: -
J gene: TRBJ2-7
clone size: few
CDR3 DNA: TGTGCCAGCAGGGGCGGGGCCACGTACGAGCAGTACTTC
CDR3 protein: CASRGGATYEQYF

V gene: TRBV7-3
D gene: TRBD2
J gene: TRBJ2-1
clone size: many
CDR3 DNA: TGTGCCAGCAGCCCGAAAGGGCGGACTAGGGTTGGTGAGCAGTTCTTC
CDR3 protein: CASSPKGRTRVGEQFF

V gene: TRBV6-5
D gene: -
J gene: TRBJ2-7
clone size: many
CDR3 DNA: TGTGCCAGCAGTTTGGGTGTGCTAGGGGGTACCTACGAGCAGTACTTC
CDR3 protein: CASSLGVLGGTYEQYF

V gene: TRBV28
D gene: TRBD1
J gene: TRBJ1-2
clone size: few
CDR3 DNA: TGTGCCAGCAGTTTAGGGACAGGGACTAACTATGGCTACACCTTC
CDR3 protein: CASSLGTGTNYGYTF

V gene: TRBV12-5
D gene: -
J gene: TRBJ2-4
clone size: -
CDR3 DNA: TGTGCTAGTGGTTTGGTAGACGTCCGGGGACCGATCAAAAACATTCAGTACTTC
CDR3 protein: CASGLVDVRGPIKNIQYF